Following are 10 T cell receptor beta chains from one sample sequenced in a study of T cell responses to AZD1222 COVID-19 vaccine (dated by TCRdb to the early 2020s). The meaning of the sample's time point label: baseline before first vaccination. Libraries were built with the immunoSEQ multiplex PCR assay. TCRdb took this table from immuneACCESS and kept in-frame rearrangements with V and J called. Such tables lack part of the clones; where checked against another copy, unresolved V genes explain under half of the gap, and the rest is unexplained. This sample lists 150,000 to 200,000 clones; 88% were detected once. The ten largest make up 5.5% of the sample. The sample here was peripheral blood, taken on day 0 of AZD1222 vaccination. The receptors originated from an adult in good health.

V is TRBV7-6 and J is TRBJ2-2, with 8 bases aligning to TRBD1. Germline assignment: CDR1 SGHVS and CDR2 FNYEAQ. CDR3 length: 17 amino acids. The ends lost 3 bases at V and 4 bases at J; junction bases unmatched: 10. The CDR3 here is CASSFNTIRGPTGELFF. CDR3 coding DNA: TGTGCCAGCAGCTTCAATACGATCAGGGGGCCCACCGGGGAGCTGTTTTTT.

This chain connects TRBV29-1 to TRBJ2-1, with unresolved D. Trimming cost V 4 bases and J 3 bases, with 16 bases left between them. The CDR3 covers 15 residues. CDR1 SQVTM and CDR2 ANQGSEA come from the germline V gene. CDR3 protein: CSVALTEMDYNEQFF. CDR3 DNA: TGCAGCGTTGCCCTGACGGAGATGGACTACAATGAGCAGTTCTTC.

This chain joins TRBV12-3 or TRBV12-4 and TRBJ2-1; 7 positions match TRBD1. V dropped 5 bases and J dropped 6; count of bases not matched to a gene: 1. The CDR3 has 12 amino acids. In DNA, the CDR3 is TGTGCCAGCAGTGGGACAGTCAATGAGCAGTTCTTC. This gives the protein CASSGTVNEQFF.

V gene TRBV6-5 combines with J gene TRBJ2-7; 7 bases are a match to TRBD1. The CDR3 has 14 amino acids. V lost 5 bases to trimming and J lost 5 bases; unmatched junction nucleotides: 9. The germline gives CDR1 MNHEY, CDR2 SVGAGI. The CDR3 loop is CASSPDRVLHEQYF. Written as DNA, the CDR3 is TGTGCCAGCAGTCCCGACAGGGTTCTTCACGAGCAGTACTTC.

This rearrangement joins TRBV5-1 to TRBJ1-1; 7 bases line up with TRBD1. Germline values: CDR1 SGHRS, CDR2 YFSETQ. V was pared by 3 bases and J by 1 base, with 3 bases of the junction left unmatched. The CDR3 runs 14 residues. Here the CDR3 DNA reads TGCGCCAGCAGCTCGCCAGGGGGGAACACTGAAGCTTTCTTT. It specifies CASSSPGGNTEAFF.

This sequence joins TRBV19 and TRBJ1-2; D not resolved. Germline CDR1 LNHDA, CDR2 SQIVND (reference sequence). V lost 2 bases and J 1 base, leaving 11 bases between the germline ends. The CDR3 sequence is 15 residues long. This chain's CDR3 is CASSIRGKYNYGYTF. CDR3 nucleotides: TGTGCCAGTAGTATACGGGGAAAGTATAACTATGGCTACACCTTC.

V usage is TRBV28 and J usage is TRBJ2-1, with 9 nucleotides matching TRBD2. The CDR3 spans 16 residues. In germline, CDR1 is MDHEN, CDR2 SYDVKM. V dropped 6 bases and J dropped 10; count of bases not matched to a gene: 16. CDR3 residues: CASSPGRAGGPGEQFF. As DNA, the CDR3 is TGTGCCAGCAGCCCCGGGCGTGCGGGAGGGCCGGGGGAGCAGTTCTTC.

The rearrangement joins TRBV19 to TRBJ2-2; D unclear. CDR3 length equals 14 residues. Trimming removed 1 base at V and 6 bases at J, with 9 bases between. The germline CDR1 and CDR2 sequences are LNHDA and SQIVND (reference sequence). The CDR3 DNA reads TGTGCCAGTAGTATAGGTACGCTATCCGGGGAGCTGTTTTTT. Translation gives CASSIGTLSGELFF.

The V call is TRBV29-1, the J call TRBJ2-3; 9 positions match TRBD2. Unmatched junction bases numbered 10, after V lost 7 bases and J lost 2 bases. The CDR3 spans 15 residues. CDR1 is SQVTM, CDR2 ANQGSEA, per germline. The CDR3 sequence is CSAAVGTSFTDTQYF. In DNA, the CDR3 is TGCAGCGCCGCGGTGGGGACTAGCTTCACAGATACGCAGTATTTT.

The CDR3 nucleotides are TGCGCCAGCACCGACAGGGGTACCTACGAGCAGTACTTC. It yields the protein CASTDRGTYEQYF. The rearrangement joins TRBV5-1 to TRBJ2-7; 8 bases are a match to TRBD1. The CDR3 is made up of 13 amino acids. Germline lookup yields CDR1 SGHRS and CDR2 YFSETQ. Losses at the gene ends were 6 bases for V and 2 bases for J; bases not matched to a gene: 4.